The sequence of this T cell receptor (beta chain) was determined in a study of response to subunit inactivated influenza vaccine. TCRdb redid the calling of the RT-PCR reads with MiXCR, one entry per CDR3 protein. The sample includes about 520,000 distinct CDR3 sequences, around 7.9% of them seen just once. In regard to this clonotype: The antigen remains unidentified.

Whole-study results and caveats: Researchers suggested that each seasonal influenza vaccination recruits few new T cells.

V was trimmed by 6 bases and J by 5 bases, leaving 11 bases between them. Germline V CDR1 and CDR2: ENHRY, SYGVKD. CDR3 length: 13 amino acids. This material consisted of PBMCs from blood, taken roughly 24 months after vaccination. The chain joins TRBV10-3 to TRBJ2-1, with D possibly being TRBD1 (5 bases). This TCR was recovered from a man between 50 and 75 years old who received an inactivated influenza vaccine. The CDR3 region has the DNA TGTGCCATCAGCTTTGACAGCGACAATGAGCAGTTCTTC. It is translated as CAISFDSDNEQFF.